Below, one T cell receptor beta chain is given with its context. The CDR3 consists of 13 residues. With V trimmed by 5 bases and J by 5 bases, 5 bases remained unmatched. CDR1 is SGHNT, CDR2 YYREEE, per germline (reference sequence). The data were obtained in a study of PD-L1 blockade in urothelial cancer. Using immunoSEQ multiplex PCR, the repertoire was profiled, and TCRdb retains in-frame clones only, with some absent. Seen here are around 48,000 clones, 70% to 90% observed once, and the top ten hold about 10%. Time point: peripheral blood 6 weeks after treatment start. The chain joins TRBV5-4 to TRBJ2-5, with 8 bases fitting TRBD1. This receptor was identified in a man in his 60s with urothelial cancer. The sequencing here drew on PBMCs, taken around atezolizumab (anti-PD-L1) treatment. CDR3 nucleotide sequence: TGTGCCAGCAGACAAGACAGGGGTGAGACCCAGTACTTC. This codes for CASRQDRGETQYF.